Listed here is a single T cell receptor (beta chain). Antigen: not known. This specimen comes from a study of T cell repertoires in aging, cancer and after chemotherapy. Study background: Donor ages fell into six groups from 30 or younger up to 70 or older. Study-level findings and limits: Rebound thymic output was suggested by rising median generation probability during chemotherapy in each cancer cohort. Untreated cancer patients had significantly lower blood TCR diversity than age-matched healthy donors.

Rearranged V-D-J TRB sequences were amplified with a mixed TRB-A/B primer pool. Via MiXCR, TCRdb re-called the multiplex PCR reads, giving one row per CDR3 protein. The sample holds around 7,000 distinct CDR3 sequences, 40% seen once. Amplification of TCR beta used genomic DNA extracted from peripheral blood. V shed 6 bases and J shed 1 base, with 9 bases lying between them. There are 13 residues in the CDR3. Sample: blood. This chain connects TRBV12-3 or TRBV12-4 to TRBJ1-1, with D possibly matching TRBD1 (5 bases). This TCR was sampled from a human donor in good health. The CDR3 is CASSPGQNTEAFF. The CDR3 bases are TGTGCCAGCAGCCCAGGACAGAACACTGAAGCTTTCTTT.